This TCR beta chain was recorded in a study of glioma-infiltrating T cells after dendritic cell vaccination. TCRdb keeps only in-frame clones here, not all; method: immunoSEQ multiplex PCR. The sample shows tens of thousands of clones, about 81% of them seen only once. Germline V gives CDR1 LNHDA, CDR2 SQIVND (reference sequence). Trimming stripped 2 bases from V and 0 bases from J, with 8 bases between. The CDR3 consists of 14 residues. The origin of this receptor is a human donor with glioblastoma. The chain has TRBV19 and TRBJ2-7; no clear D. This specimen was blood, taken before dendritic cell vaccination. The CDR3 DNA sequence: TGTGCCAGTAGTATAACAGTGGGCTCCTACGAGCAGTACTTC. This codes for CASSITVGSYEQYF.